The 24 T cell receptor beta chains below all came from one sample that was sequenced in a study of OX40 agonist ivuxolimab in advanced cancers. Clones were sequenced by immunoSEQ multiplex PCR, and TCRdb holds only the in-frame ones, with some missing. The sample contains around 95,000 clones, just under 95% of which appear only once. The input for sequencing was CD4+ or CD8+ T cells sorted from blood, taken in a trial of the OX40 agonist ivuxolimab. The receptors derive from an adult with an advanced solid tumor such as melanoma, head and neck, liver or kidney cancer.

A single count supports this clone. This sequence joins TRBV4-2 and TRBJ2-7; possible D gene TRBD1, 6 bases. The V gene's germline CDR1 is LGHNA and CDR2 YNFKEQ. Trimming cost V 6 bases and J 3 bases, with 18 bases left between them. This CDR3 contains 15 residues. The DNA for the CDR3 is TGTGCCAGCAGGTTCCTATTGGACAGTTTCTACGAGCAGTACTTC. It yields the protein CASRFLLDSFYEQYF.

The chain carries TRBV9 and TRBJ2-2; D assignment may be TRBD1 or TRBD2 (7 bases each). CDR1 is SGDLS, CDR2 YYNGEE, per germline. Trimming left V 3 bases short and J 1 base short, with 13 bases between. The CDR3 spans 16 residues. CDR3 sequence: CASSARGDRNTGELFF. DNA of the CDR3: TGTGCCAGCAGCGCCCGGGGGGACAGGAACACCGGGGAGCTGTTTTTT.

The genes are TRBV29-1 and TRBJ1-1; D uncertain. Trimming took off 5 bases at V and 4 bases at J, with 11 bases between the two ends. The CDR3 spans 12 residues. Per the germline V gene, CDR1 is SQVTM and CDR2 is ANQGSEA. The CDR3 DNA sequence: TGCAGCGTTCTAGTTTGGGGCACTGAAGCTTTCTTT. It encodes CSVLVWGTEAFF.

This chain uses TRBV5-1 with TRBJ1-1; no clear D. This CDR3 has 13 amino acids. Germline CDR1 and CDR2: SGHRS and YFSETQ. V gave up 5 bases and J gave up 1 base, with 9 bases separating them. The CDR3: CASRFDKNTEAFF. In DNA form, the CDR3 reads TGCGCCAGCAGGTTCGACAAGAACACTGAAGCTTTCTTT. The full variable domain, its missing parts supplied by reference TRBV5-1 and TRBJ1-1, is KAGVTQTPRYLIKTRGQQVTLSCSPISGHRSVSWYQQTPGQGLQFLFEYFSETQRNKGNFPGRFSGRQFSNSRSEMNVSTLELGDSALYLCASRFDKNTEAFFGQGTRLTVV.

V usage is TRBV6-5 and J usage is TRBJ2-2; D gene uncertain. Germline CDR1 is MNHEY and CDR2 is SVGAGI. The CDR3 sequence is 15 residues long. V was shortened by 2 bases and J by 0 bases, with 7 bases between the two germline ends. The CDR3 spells CASSYAATNTGELFF. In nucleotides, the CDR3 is TGTGCCAGCAGTTACGCCGCCACGAACACCGGGGAGCTGTTTTTT.

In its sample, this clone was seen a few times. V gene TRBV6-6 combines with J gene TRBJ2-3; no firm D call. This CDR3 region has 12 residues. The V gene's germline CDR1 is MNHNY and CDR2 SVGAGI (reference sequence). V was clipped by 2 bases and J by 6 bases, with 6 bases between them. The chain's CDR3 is CASSYGRDTQYF. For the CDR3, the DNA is TGTGCCAGCAGTTACGGTCGGGATACGCAGTATTTT.

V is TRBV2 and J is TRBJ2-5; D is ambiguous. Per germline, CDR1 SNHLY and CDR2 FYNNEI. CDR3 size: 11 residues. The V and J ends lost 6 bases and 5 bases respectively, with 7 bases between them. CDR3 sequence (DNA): TGTGCCAGCAGCCCCAGTGAGACCCAGTACTTC. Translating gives CASSPSETQYF.

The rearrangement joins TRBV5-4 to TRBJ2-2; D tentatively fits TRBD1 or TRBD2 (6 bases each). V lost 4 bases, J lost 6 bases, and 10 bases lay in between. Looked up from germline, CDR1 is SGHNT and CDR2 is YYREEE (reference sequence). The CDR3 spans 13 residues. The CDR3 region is CASSRGRPGELFF. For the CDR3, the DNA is TGTGCCAGCAGCCGGGGGCGGCCCGGGGAGCTGTTTTTT.

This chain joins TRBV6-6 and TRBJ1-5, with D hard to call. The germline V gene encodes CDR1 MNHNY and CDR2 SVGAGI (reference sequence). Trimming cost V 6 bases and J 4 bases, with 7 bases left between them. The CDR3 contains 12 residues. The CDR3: CASRITNQPQHF. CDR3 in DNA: TGTGCCAGCAGAATAACAAATCAGCCCCAGCATTTT.

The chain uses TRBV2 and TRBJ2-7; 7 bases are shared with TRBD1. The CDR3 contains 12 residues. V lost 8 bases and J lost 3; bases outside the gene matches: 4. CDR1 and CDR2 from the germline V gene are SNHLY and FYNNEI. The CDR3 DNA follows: TGTGCCAGCCGGGGACAGCTCTACGAGCAGTACGTC. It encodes CASRGQLYEQYV.

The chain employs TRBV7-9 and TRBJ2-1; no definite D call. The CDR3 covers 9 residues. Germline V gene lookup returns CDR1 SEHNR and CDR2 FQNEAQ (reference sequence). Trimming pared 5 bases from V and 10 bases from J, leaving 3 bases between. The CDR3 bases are TGTGCCAGCAGCCCGGAGCAGTTCTTC. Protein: CASSPEQFF.

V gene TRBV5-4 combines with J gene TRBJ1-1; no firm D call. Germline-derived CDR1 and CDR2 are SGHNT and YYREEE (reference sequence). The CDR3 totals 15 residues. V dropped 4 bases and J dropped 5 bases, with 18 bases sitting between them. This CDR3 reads CASSRGGSGRTEAFF. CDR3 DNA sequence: TGTGCCAGCAGCCGGGGAGGCAGTGGGCGGACTGAAGCTTTCTTT. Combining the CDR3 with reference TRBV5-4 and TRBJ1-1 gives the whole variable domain ETGVTQSPTHLIKTRGQQVTLRCSSQSGHNTVSWYQQALGQGPQFIFQYYREEENGRGNFPPRFSGLQFPNYSSELNVNALELDDSALYLCASSRGGSGRTEAFFGQGTRLTVV.

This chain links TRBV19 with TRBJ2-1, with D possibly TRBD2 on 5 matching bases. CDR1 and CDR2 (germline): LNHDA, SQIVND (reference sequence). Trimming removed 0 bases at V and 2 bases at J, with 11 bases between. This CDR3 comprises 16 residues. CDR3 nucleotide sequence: TGTGCCAGTAGTATAGAGGCCGAGGGCCCCTACAATGAGCAGTTCTTC. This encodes CASSIEAEGPYNEQFF.

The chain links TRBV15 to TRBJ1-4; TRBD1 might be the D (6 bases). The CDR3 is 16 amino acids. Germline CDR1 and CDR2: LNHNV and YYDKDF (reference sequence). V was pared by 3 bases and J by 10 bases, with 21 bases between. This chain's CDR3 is CATSRDPDSGSGKLFF. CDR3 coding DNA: TGTGCCACCAGCAGGGATCCGGACAGCGGCAGTGGAAAACTGTTTTTT. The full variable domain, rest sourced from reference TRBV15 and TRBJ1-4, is DAMVIQNPRYQVTQFGKPVTLSCSQTLNHNVMYWYQQKSSQAPKLLFHYYDKDFNNEADTPDNFQSRRPNTSFCFLDIRSPGLGDTAMYLCATSRDPDSGSGKLFFGSGTQLSVL.

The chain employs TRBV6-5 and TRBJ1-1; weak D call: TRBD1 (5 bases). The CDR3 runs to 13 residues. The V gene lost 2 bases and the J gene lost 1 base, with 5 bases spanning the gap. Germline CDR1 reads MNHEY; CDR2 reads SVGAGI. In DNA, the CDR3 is TGTGCCAGCAGTTACGGGACGAACACTGAAGCTTTCTTT. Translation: CASSYGTNTEAFF.

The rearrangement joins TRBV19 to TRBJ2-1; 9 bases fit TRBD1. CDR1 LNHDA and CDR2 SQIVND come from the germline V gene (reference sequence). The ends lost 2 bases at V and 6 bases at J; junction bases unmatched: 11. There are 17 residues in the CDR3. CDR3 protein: CASSISRGQGSGNEQFF. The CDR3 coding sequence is TGTGCCAGTAGTATATCTCGGGGACAGGGTTCGGGCAATGAGCAGTTCTTC. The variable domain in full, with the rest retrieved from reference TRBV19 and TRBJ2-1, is DGGITQSPKYLFRKEGQNVTLSCEQNLNHDAMYWYRQDPGQGLRLIYYSQIVNDFQKGDIAEGYSVSREKKESFPLTVTSAQKNPTAFYLCASSISRGQGSGNEQFFGPGTRLTVL.

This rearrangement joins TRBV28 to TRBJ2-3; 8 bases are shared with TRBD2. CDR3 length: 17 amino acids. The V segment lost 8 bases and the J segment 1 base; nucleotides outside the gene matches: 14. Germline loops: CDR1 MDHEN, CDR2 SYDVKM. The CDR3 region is CASEGLDAVWGTDTQYF. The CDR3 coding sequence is TGTGCCAGCGAGGGACTAGACGCGGTCTGGGGCACAGATACGCAGTATTTT.

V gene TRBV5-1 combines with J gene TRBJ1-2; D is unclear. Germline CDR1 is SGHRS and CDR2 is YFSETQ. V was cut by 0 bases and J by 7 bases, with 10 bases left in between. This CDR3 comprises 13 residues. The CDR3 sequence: CASSLAGRSGYTF. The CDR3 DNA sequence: TGCGCCAGCAGCTTGGCCGGACGAAGTGGCTACACCTTC.

The CDR3 DNA follows: TGTGCCAGCTCACCTCTAGCGAGTGCTAGCACAGATACGCAGTATTTT. It specifies CASSPLASASTDTQYF. V and J are TRBV18 and TRBJ2-3; weak D call: TRBD2 (6 bases). The CDR3 is 16 residues long. V was cut by 3 bases and J by 0 bases, with 13 bases left in between. Germline CDR1 reads KGHSH; CDR2 reads LQKENI.

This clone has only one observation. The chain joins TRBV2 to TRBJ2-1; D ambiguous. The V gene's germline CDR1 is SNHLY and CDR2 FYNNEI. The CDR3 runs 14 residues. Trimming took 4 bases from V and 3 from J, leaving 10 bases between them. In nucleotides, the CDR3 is TGTGCCAGCAGTGGCATAGCCCTCTACAATGAGCAGTTCTTC. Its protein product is CASSGIALYNEQFF.

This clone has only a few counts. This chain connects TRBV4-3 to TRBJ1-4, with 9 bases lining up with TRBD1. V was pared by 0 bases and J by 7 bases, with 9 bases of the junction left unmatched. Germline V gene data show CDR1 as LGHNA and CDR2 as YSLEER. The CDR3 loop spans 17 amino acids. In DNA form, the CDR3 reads TGCGCCAGCAGCCAAGATTGGCCACAGGGGGCGGGTGAAAAACTGTTTTTT. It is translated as CASSQDWPQGAGEKLFF.

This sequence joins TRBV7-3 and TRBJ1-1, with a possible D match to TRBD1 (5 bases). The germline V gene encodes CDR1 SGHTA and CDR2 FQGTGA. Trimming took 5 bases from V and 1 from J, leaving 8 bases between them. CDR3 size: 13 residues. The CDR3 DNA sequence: TGTGCCAGCAGCCGGGGGACGAACACTGAAGCTTTCTTT. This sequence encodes CASSRGTNTEAFF. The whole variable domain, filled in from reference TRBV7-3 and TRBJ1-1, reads GAGVSQTPSNKVTEKGKYVELRCDPISGHTALYWYRQSLGQGPEFLIYFQGTGAADDSGLPNDRFFAVRPEGSVSTLKIQRTERGDSAVYLCASSRGTNTEAFFGQGTRLTVV.

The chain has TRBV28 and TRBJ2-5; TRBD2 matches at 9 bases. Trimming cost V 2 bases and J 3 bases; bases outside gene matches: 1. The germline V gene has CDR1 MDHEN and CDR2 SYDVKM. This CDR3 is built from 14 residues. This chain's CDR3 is CASSLASGEETQYF. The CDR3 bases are TGTGCCAGCAGTTTAGCTAGCGGGGAAGAGACCCAGTACTTC.

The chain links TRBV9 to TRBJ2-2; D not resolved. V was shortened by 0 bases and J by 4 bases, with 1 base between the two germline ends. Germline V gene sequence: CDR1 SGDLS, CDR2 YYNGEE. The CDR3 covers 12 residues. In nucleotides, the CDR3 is TGTGCCAGCAGCGTAGCCACCGGGGAGCTGTTTTTT. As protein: CASSVATGELFF.